This T cell receptor beta chain was sequenced in a study of T cells in Graves' hyperthyroidism and ophthalmopathy. Study-wide points: In simple terms, a model built on 13 V-J features told ophthalmopathy apart from stable hyperthyroidism. Blood also showed most of the thyroid clonotypes that were expanded above 0.001.

Amplified TCR beta CDR3 regions derived from RNA transcripts. First-round RT-PCR of the TCR CDR3 relied on the HTBI primer set. In TCRdb, the multiplex PCR reads were re-called with MiXCR into one record per CDR3 protein. This sample has roughly 150,000 distinct CDR3 sequences, with about 9.4% found just once. Fresh peripheral blood, 7.5 to 10 ml, was the source of the PBMCs. This CDR3 region has 11 residues. Trimming removed 0 bases from V and 8 bases from J, with 5 bases in between. This clonotype was counted between two and nine times. As yet, its antigen is unknown. The chain uses TRBV5-7 and TRBJ1-2, with unresolved D. TRBV5-7 is marked as an open reading frame, function uncertain. The material sequenced was blood. This sequence was found in a woman aged 18-35 years with Graves' hyperthyroidism that later progressed to Graves' ophthalmopathy. As DNA, the CDR3 is TGTGCCAGCAGCTTGGCCGGGGGCTACACCTTC. It specifies CASSLAGGYTF.